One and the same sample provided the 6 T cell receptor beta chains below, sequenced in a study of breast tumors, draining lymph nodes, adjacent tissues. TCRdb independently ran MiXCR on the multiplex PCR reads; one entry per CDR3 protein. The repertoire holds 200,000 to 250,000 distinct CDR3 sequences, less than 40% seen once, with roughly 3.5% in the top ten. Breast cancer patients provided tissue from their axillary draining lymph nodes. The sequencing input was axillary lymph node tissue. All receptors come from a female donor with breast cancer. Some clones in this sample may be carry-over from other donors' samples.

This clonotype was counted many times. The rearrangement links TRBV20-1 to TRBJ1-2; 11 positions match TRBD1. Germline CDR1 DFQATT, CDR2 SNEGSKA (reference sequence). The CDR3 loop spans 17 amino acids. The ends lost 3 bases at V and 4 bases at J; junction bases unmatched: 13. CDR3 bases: TGCAGTGCTAGTTATCCGGACAGGGGGCGGGCTAGCTATGGCTACACCTTC. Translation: CSASYPDRGRASYGYTF.

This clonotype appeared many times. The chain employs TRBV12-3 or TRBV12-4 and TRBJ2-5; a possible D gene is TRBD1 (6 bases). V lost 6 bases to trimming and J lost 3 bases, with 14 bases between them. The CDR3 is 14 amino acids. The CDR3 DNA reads TGTGCCAGCAGGAACGACAGGCCAGAAGAGACCCAGTACTTC. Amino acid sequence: CASRNDRPEETQYF.

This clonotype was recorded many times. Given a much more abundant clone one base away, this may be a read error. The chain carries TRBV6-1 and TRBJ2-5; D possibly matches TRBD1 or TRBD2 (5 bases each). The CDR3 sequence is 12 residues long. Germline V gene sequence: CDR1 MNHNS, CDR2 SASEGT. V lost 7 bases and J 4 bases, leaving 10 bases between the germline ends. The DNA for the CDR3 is TGTGCCAGCACCGGGACCCCAGAGACCCAGTACTTC. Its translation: CASTGTPETQYF.

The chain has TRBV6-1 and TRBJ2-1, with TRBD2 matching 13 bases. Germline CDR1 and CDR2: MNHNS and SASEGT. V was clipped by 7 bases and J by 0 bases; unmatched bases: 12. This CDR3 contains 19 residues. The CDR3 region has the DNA TGTGCCAGCACTCTGGGAGGGACTAGCGGGGAGGGCTCCTACAATGAGCAGTTCTTC. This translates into CASTLGGTSGEGSYNEQFF.

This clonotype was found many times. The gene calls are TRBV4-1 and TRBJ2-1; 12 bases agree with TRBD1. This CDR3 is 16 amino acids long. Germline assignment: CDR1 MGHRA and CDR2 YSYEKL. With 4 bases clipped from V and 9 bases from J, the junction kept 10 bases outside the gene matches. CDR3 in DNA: TGCGCCAGCAGCCTGTCACCGGGACAGGGGGCGGCTGAGCAGTTCTTC. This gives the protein CASSLSPGQGAAEQFF.

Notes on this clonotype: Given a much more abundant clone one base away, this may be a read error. The CDR3 reads CASSLSQDTYEQYF. In DNA form, the CDR3 reads TGTGCCAGCAGCCTCTCTCAGGATACCTACGAGCAGTACTTC. This chain joins TRBV11-3 and TRBJ2-7; D gene unclear. The V and J ends lost 5 bases and 2 bases respectively, with 13 bases between them. This CDR3 comprises 14 residues. CDR1 and CDR2 from the germline V gene are SGHNT and YENEEA. Filled out from reference TRBV11-3 and TRBJ2-7, the complete variable domain reads EAGVVQSPRYKIIEKKQPVAFWCNPISGHNTLYWYLQNLGQGPELLIRYENEEAVDDSQLPKDRFSAERLKGVDSTLKIQPAELGDSAVYLCASSLSQDTYEQYFGPGTRLTVT.